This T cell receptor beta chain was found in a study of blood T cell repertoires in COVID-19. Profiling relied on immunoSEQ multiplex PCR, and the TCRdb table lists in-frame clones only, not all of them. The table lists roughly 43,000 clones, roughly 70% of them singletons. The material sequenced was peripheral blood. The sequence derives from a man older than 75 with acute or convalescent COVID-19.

CDR3 residues: CAWSSRGNSPLHF. The CDR3, as DNA: TGTGCCTGGAGTTCCAGGGGTAATTCACCCCTCCACTTT. This chain joins TRBV30 and TRBJ1-6, with D possibly matching TRBD1 (6 bases). Germline V gene data show CDR1 as GTSNPN and CDR2 as SVGIG (reference sequence). The germline V and J ends were trimmed by 2 bases and 6 bases, with 8 bases remaining between them. CDR3 size: 13 residues. The whole variable domain, remainder taken from reference TRBV30 and TRBJ1-6, is SQTIHQWPATLVQPVGSPLSLECTVEGTSNPNLYWYRQAAGRGLQLLFYSVGIGQISSEVPQNLSASRPQDRQFILSSKKLLLSDSGFYLCAWSSRGNSPLHFGNGTRLTVT.